The subject of this entry is one TCR beta chain. Germline values: CDR1 SGHVT, CDR2 SQSDAQ. The CDR3 spans 13 residues. Trimming removed 5 bases at V and 4 bases at J, with 11 bases between. This record belongs to a study of T cells in Graves' hyperthyroidism and ophthalmopathy. The definition of stable Graves' hyperthyroidism was no ophthalmopathy progression within 18 months. Exclusion of a patient resulted from uncontrolled infection, other autoimmune disease, pregnancy or lactation. RNA transcripts yielded amplified TCR beta CDR3 regions. During a first-round RT-PCR of the TCR CDR3, the HTBI primer set was used. MiXCR was run by TCRdb on the multiplex PCR reads, yielding one entry per CDR3 protein. The table has around 760,000 distinct CDR3 sequences, approximately 40% seen once.

The sample was blood. The TCR comes from a middle-aged woman with Graves' hyperthyroidism. This chain joins TRBV7-4 and TRBJ1-2, with D perhaps matching TRBD1 (6 bases). The CDR3 bases are TGTGCCAGCAGCAATCAGGGGCCCTATGGCTACACCTTC. Its translation: CASSNQGPYGYTF.